The rows below give T cell receptor beta chains drawn from one sample of a study of blood T cell repertoires in COVID-19. This table comes from immunoSEQ multiplex PCR, and its TCRdb copy is limited to in-frame clones, with some not included. Here the sample spans 310,000 or so clones, roughly 87% being singletons. What was sequenced was peripheral blood. All receptors derive from a man aged 25-45 years with COVID-19, enrolled during active disease. Both conserved end residues are part of each CDR3. D genes are given only for firm matches. Size values are once, few and many counts, or a class for expanded clones, and some rows have none.

v_gene: TRBV27; abundance: .; j_gene: TRBJ2-2; d_gene: .; CDR3nt: TGTGCCAGCAGTTCCCCCCCCACGAACACCGGGGAGCTGTTTTTT; CDR3aa: CASSSPPTNTGELFF
v_gene: TRBV11-2; abundance: .; j_gene: TRBJ1-3; d_gene: TRBD1; CDR3nt: TGTGCCAGCAGCTTGGGAACAGGGGTAGGAAACACCATATATTTT; CDR3aa: CASSLGTGVGNTIYF
v_gene: TRBV18; abundance: .; j_gene: TRBJ2-6; d_gene: TRBD2; CDR3nt: TGTGCCAGCTCACGGTCGGGGGGCTCTGGGGCCAACGTCCTGACTTTC; CDR3aa: CASSRSGGSGANVLTF
v_gene: TRBV28; abundance: few; j_gene: TRBJ1-5; d_gene: TRBD1; CDR3nt: TGTGCCACTCAGGGGGCAGCCCAGCCCCAGCATTTT; CDR3aa: CATQGAAQPQHF
v_gene: TRBV24-1; abundance: .; j_gene: TRBJ2-3; d_gene: TRBD2; CDR3nt: TGTGCCACCAGTGATCAATGGCGGGAGGCGCAGTATTTT; CDR3aa: CATSDQWREAQYF
v_gene: TRBV9; abundance: once; j_gene: TRBJ1-2; d_gene: .; CDR3nt: TGTGCCAGCAGCGTAGGAAGCAACTATGGCTACACCTTC; CDR3aa: CASSVGSNYGYTF
v_gene: TRBV6-5; abundance: .; j_gene: TRBJ2-7; d_gene: TRBD2; CDR3nt: TGTGCCAGCAGGCTGACTAGCGGCTACGAGCAGTACTTC; CDR3aa: CASRLTSGYEQYF
v_gene: TRBV4-1; abundance: .; j_gene: TRBJ2-3; d_gene: .; CDR3nt: TGCGCCAGCAGCGGCGGGGGCAGGGGAACAGATACGCAGTATTTT; CDR3aa: CASSGGGRGTDTQYF
v_gene: TRBV5-1; abundance: .; j_gene: TRBJ2-3; d_gene: .; CDR3nt: TGCGCCAGCAGCTTGGGGCAGGGTAAAGATACGCAGTATTTT; CDR3aa: CASSLGQGKDTQYF
v_gene: TRBV3-1/TRBV3-2; abundance: .; j_gene: TRBJ2-7; d_gene: .; CDR3nt: TGTGCCAGCAGCCGTGAAAGGGGAGGGGGTCCCTACGAGCAGTACTTC; CDR3aa: CASSRERGGGPYEQYF
v_gene: TRBV10-2; abundance: .; j_gene: TRBJ2-1; d_gene: TRBD2; CDR3nt: TGCGCCAGCAGTGCCCCGACTAGCGGGGGGGTCGGTGAGCAGTTCTTC; CDR3aa: CASSAPTSGGVGEQFF
v_gene: TRBV7-8; abundance: .; j_gene: TRBJ1-2; d_gene: TRBD1; CDR3nt: TGTGCCAGCAGCTCCGGGACAGGGGGCGGGGGGGGCTACACCTTC; CDR3aa: CASSSGTGGGGGYTF
v_gene: TRBV5-1; abundance: once; j_gene: TRBJ2-2; d_gene: TRBD2; CDR3nt: TGCGCCAGCAGATGGGGCGGGAGAGGAGACACCGGGGAGCTGTTTTTT; CDR3aa: CASRWGGRGDTGELFF
v_gene: TRBV6-5; abundance: .; j_gene: TRBJ2-3; d_gene: TRBD2; CDR3nt: TGTGCCAGCAGCGCTAGCGGGAGGGCCGTAGATACGCAGTATTTT; CDR3aa: CASSASGRAVDTQYF
v_gene: TRBV2; abundance: .; j_gene: TRBJ2-4; d_gene: TRBD2; CDR3nt: TGTGCCAGCGCCCTCGGGACTAGCGGGAGTCCGGGGTACTTC; CDR3aa: CASALGTSGSPGYF
v_gene: TRBV5-8; abundance: .; j_gene: TRBJ2-1; d_gene: TRBD1; CDR3nt: TGTGCCAGCAGCTCGGGACAGGGGGCTCTCAATGAGCAGTTCTTC; CDR3aa: CASSSGQGALNEQFF
v_gene: TRBV15; abundance: .; j_gene: TRBJ1-6; d_gene: .; CDR3nt: TGTGCCACCAGCCCCGCGACGGGGAATTCACCCCTCCACTTT; CDR3aa: CATSPATGNSPLHF
v_gene: TRBV19; abundance: .; j_gene: TRBJ1-2; d_gene: .; CDR3nt: TGTGCCAGTAGTATACCCAGGGTCTACACCTTC; CDR3aa: CASSIPRVYTF
v_gene: TRBV4-1; abundance: .; j_gene: TRBJ2-4; d_gene: .; CDR3nt: TGCGCCAGCAGTCAAATATGGGGGGAGATTCAGTACTTC; CDR3aa: CASSQIWGEIQYF
v_gene: TRBV5-4; abundance: once; j_gene: TRBJ2-1; d_gene: .; CDR3nt: TGTGCCAGCAGCTTGGACAGACTATCCTACAATGAGCAGTTCTTC; CDR3aa: CASSLDRLSYNEQFF
v_gene: TRBV6-6; abundance: .; j_gene: TRBJ2-5; d_gene: TRBD2; CDR3nt: TGTGCCAGCTTGGGAGGGGAGGAGACCCAGTACTTC; CDR3aa: CASLGGEETQYF
v_gene: TRBV7-9; abundance: .; j_gene: TRBJ1-2; d_gene: TRBD1; CDR3nt: TGTGCCAGCAGCCCCAGTCAGACAGGGGCCGGCTACACCTTC; CDR3aa: CASSPSQTGAGYTF
v_gene: TRBV7-2; abundance: .; j_gene: TRBJ2-2; d_gene: TRBD1; CDR3nt: TGTGCCAGCAGCGAAAGATTTGGGACAGGGGACACCGGGGAGCTGTTTTTT; CDR3aa: CASSERFGTGDTGELFF
v_gene: TRBV11-2; abundance: .; j_gene: TRBJ2-3; d_gene: TRBD2; CDR3nt: TGTGCCAGCAGCTCCGCTAGCGGGAGTACAGATACGCAGTATTTT; CDR3aa: CASSSASGSTDTQYF
v_gene: TRBV24-1; abundance: .; j_gene: TRBJ1-5; d_gene: TRBD1; CDR3nt: TGTGCCACCAGTGAGGCACGAACGGGAGAGGGACAGCTTATTGTTAGCAATCAGCCCCAGCATTTT; CDR3aa: CATSEARTGEGQLIVSNQPQHF
v_gene: TRBV7-9; abundance: .; j_gene: TRBJ2-7; d_gene: TRBD2; CDR3nt: TGTGCCAGCAGCCGCACACTAGCGGGAGTCACCCACGAGCAGTACTTC; CDR3aa: CASSRTLAGVTHEQYF
v_gene: TRBV28; abundance: .; j_gene: TRBJ2-5; d_gene: .; CDR3nt: TGTGCCAGCAGCCGAGTTAAGCATAGTCGGGAGACCCAGTACTTC; CDR3aa: CASSRVKHSRETQYF
v_gene: TRBV3-1/TRBV3-2; abundance: .; j_gene: TRBJ1-6; d_gene: .; CDR3nt: TGTGCCAGCAGCCAAGTAGGAGGCAATTCACCCCTCCACTTT; CDR3aa: CASSQVGGNSPLHF
v_gene: TRBV4-3; abundance: .; j_gene: TRBJ1-4; d_gene: .; CDR3nt: TGCGCCAGCAGCCAAGATGCCCGCGGCGGTTTGTTTGAAAAACTGTTTTTT; CDR3aa: CASSQDARGGLFEKLFF
v_gene: TRBV19; abundance: many; j_gene: TRBJ1-5; d_gene: TRBD1; CDR3nt: TGTGCCAGTACCCTCAAAGGGACAGGGGGCTCCTATAGCAATCAGCCCCAGCATTTT; CDR3aa: CASTLKGTGGSYSNQPQHF
v_gene: TRBV5-5; abundance: .; j_gene: TRBJ2-5; d_gene: TRBD2; CDR3nt: TGTGCCAGCAGCTTGGGTCCGGGAGGGGAGGAGACCCAGTACTTC; CDR3aa: CASSLGPGGEETQYF
v_gene: TRBV10-3; abundance: .; j_gene: TRBJ2-1; d_gene: .; CDR3nt: TGTGCCACCCACGAAATTAGCTCCTACAATGAGCAGTTCTTC; CDR3aa: CATHEISSYNEQFF
v_gene: TRBV9; abundance: .; j_gene: TRBJ2-7; d_gene: TRBD2; CDR3nt: TGTGCCAGCAGCGCCTATAGCGGGGGGGCCGACGAGCAGTACTTC; CDR3aa: CASSAYSGGADEQYF
v_gene: TRBV13; abundance: .; j_gene: TRBJ2-1; d_gene: .; CDR3nt: TGTGCCAGCAGCTCCGGCCGGGTAGGGGGATCCTACAATGAGCAGTTCTTC; CDR3aa: CASSSGRVGGSYNEQFF
v_gene: TRBV29-1; abundance: .; j_gene: TRBJ2-7; d_gene: .; CDR3nt: TGCAGCGTTGTTTTCGCGGCAGGGTACAGCGAGCAGTACTTC; CDR3aa: CSVVFAAGYSEQYF
v_gene: TRBV24-1; abundance: .; j_gene: TRBJ2-1; d_gene: TRBD2; CDR3nt: TGTGCCACCAGTGATTGGGGGGGACTAAACAATGAGCAGTTCTTC; CDR3aa: CATSDWGGLNNEQFF
v_gene: TRBV5-4; abundance: .; j_gene: TRBJ2-3; d_gene: TRBD2; CDR3nt: TGTGCCAGCAGCTTGCGATTAGCGGGGGTAAGCACAGATACGCAGTATTTT; CDR3aa: CASSLRLAGVSTDTQYF
v_gene: TRBV6-5; abundance: once; j_gene: TRBJ1-1; d_gene: TRBD1; CDR3nt: TGTGCCAGCAGCCCGGGACAGGGATACACTGAAGCTTTCTTT; CDR3aa: CASSPGQGYTEAFF
v_gene: TRBV9; abundance: .; j_gene: TRBJ1-1; d_gene: TRBD1; CDR3nt: TGTGCCAGCAGCCCCCGAGGCAGGGGGCACGGTCGGGACACTGAAGCTTTCTTT; CDR3aa: CASSPRGRGHGRDTEAFF
v_gene: TRBV11-1; abundance: .; j_gene: TRBJ2-7; d_gene: .; CDR3nt: TGTGCCAGCAGCGCCGGGACACTCTACGAGCAGTACTTC; CDR3aa: CASSAGTLYEQYF
v_gene: TRBV11-2; abundance: .; j_gene: TRBJ2-7; d_gene: TRBD2; CDR3nt: TGTGCCAGCAGCTCCCTAGCGGGTGGACCATTCTACGAGCAGTACTTC; CDR3aa: CASSSLAGGPFYEQYF
v_gene: TRBV6-5; abundance: .; j_gene: TRBJ2-7; d_gene: TRBD2; CDR3nt: TGTGCCAGCACCCGACTAGCGGGAGGTACCTACGAGCAGTACTTC; CDR3aa: CASTRLAGGTYEQYF
v_gene: TRBV27; abundance: few; j_gene: TRBJ2-5; d_gene: .; CDR3nt: TGTGCCAGCAGTCCCTCTTGGGGGGGCACCACTAGGCCCCAAGAGACCCAGTACTTC; CDR3aa: CASSPSWGGTTRPQETQYF
v_gene: TRBV6-2/TRBV6-3; abundance: .; j_gene: TRBJ1-1; d_gene: .; CDR3nt: TGTGCCAGCAGTTACGATGAGGGGACACCCGTGAACACTGAAGCTTTCTTT; CDR3aa: CASSYDEGTPVNTEAFF
v_gene: TRBV14; abundance: .; j_gene: TRBJ2-6; d_gene: .; CDR3nt: TGTGCCAGCAGCCAGCAAGGACACCCCGCGGCCAACGTCCTGACTTTC; CDR3aa: CASSQQGHPAANVLTF
v_gene: TRBV19; abundance: .; j_gene: TRBJ2-7; d_gene: TRBD2; CDR3nt: TGTGCCAGTAGTCCTAGCGGAGTCTACGAGCAGTACTTC; CDR3aa: CASSPSGVYEQYF
v_gene: TRBV27; abundance: .; j_gene: TRBJ1-5; d_gene: .; CDR3nt: TGTGCCAGCAGTTTATACGCAGGGAATCAGCCCCAGCATTTT; CDR3aa: CASSLYAGNQPQHF
v_gene: TRBV29-1; abundance: .; j_gene: TRBJ1-1; d_gene: .; CDR3nt: TGCAGCGTCGTTGGGGCTGCGACTGAAGCTTTCTTT; CDR3aa: CSVVGAATEAFF
v_gene: TRBV5-1; abundance: many; j_gene: TRBJ2-7; d_gene: .; CDR3nt: TGCGCCAGCAGCCGTAACAGGGAGGGAAACGAGCAGTACTTC; CDR3aa: CASSRNREGNEQYF
v_gene: TRBV5-1; abundance: .; j_gene: TRBJ2-5; d_gene: TRBD2; CDR3nt: TGCGCCAGCAGCCCCGGACTAGCGGGGGGGAAATTGGAGACCCAGTACTTC; CDR3aa: CASSPGLAGGKLETQYF
v_gene: TRBV16; abundance: .; j_gene: TRBJ2-7; d_gene: TRBD1; CDR3nt: TGTGCCAGCAGCCATAATTTCAGGGGGTACGAGCAGTACTTC; CDR3aa: CASSHNFRGYEQYF
v_gene: TRBV7-9; abundance: few; j_gene: TRBJ2-1; d_gene: .; CDR3nt: TGTGCCAGCAGCCATAGCTCGGGAGAGCAGTTCTTC; CDR3aa: CASSHSSGEQFF
v_gene: TRBV2; abundance: .; j_gene: TRBJ1-1; d_gene: .; CDR3nt: TGTGCCAGCAGCCTACTCATGAACACTGAAGCTTTCTTT; CDR3aa: CASSLLMNTEAFF